Described below is a single T cell receptor beta chain sequence and its context. What it recognizes is unknown. Authors' data handling: Pooled Tregs gave about 60,000 patient and 9.56x10^4 donor TCRbeta sequences. Only in-frame clones appear in the TCRdb table, and some are missing; sequencing was by immunoSEQ multiplex PCR. That table furnishes V, J and clone size, whereas the DNA furnished D and trimming. This sample has 20,000 to 25,000 clones, with about 95% found just once. V lost 0 bases, J lost 2 bases, and 7 bases lay in between. The germline V gene encodes CDR1 MNHEY and CDR2 SVGAGI. The length of the CDR3 is 14 residues. Regulatory T cells were sorted as CD4+CD25hiCD127low/negative. This sample is part of a study of B cell selection in AIRE deficiency. The study, taken as a whole, reports: Patient Tconv cells held roughly 31% of Treg sequences shared by healthy donors. Shared Treg sequences were biased toward short CDR3s with few non-templated nucleotide insertions. Healthy donors alone shared around 33% of around 3,700 Treg sequences; patients alone more than 8.5%.

The rearrangement uses TRBV6-5 and TRBJ1-2; D call uncertain. The sample consisted of Tregs sorted from PBMCs. The sequence derives from a human donor with AIRE deficiency. DNA for the CDR3: TGTGCCAGCAGTTACTCGGGCAGAAACTATGGCTACACCTTC. It is translated as CASSYSGRNYGYTF.